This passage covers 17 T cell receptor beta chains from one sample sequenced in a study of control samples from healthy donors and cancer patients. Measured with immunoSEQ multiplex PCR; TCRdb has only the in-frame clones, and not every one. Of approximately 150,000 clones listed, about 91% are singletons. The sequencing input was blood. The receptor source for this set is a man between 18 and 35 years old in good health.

The CDR3 spells CASSLSGLETQYF. CDR3 sequence (DNA): TGTGCCAGCAGCCTGTCGGGGTTAGAGACCCAGTACTTC. The chain is built from TRBV2 and TRBJ2-5, with a possible D match to TRBD2 (5 bases). Germline CDR1 SNHLY, CDR2 FYNNEI. The CDR3 runs 13 residues. V was trimmed by 6 bases and J by 4 bases, leaving 12 bases between them.

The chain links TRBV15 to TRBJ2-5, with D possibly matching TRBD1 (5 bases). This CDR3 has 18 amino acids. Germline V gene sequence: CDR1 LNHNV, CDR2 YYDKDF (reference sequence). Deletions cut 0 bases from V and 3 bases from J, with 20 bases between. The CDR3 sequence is CATSRDSDWGASKETQYF. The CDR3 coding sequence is TGTGCCACCAGCAGAGATTCGGATTGGGGCGCTTCTAAAGAGACCCAGTACTTC.

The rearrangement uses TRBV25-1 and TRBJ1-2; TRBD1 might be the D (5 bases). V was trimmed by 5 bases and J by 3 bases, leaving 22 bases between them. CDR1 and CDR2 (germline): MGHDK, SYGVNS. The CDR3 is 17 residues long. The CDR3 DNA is TGTGCCAGCAGTCCTCAAGGGGCCGCCGGGACCTACTATGGCTACACCTTC. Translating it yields CASSPQGAAGTYYGYTF.

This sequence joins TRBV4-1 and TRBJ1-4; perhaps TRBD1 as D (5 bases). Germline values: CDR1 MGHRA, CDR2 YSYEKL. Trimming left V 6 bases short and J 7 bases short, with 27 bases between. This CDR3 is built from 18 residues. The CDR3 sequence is CASRKSGAVGLGGEKLFF. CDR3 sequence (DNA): TGCGCCAGCAGAAAAAGCGGGGCAGTAGGTCTTGGCGGTGAAAAACTGTTTTTT.

CDR3 loop: CASSEDRATEAFF. CDR3 bases: TGTGCCAGCAGTGAGGACAGGGCCACTGAAGCTTTCTTT. The rearrangement uses TRBV6-1 and TRBJ1-1, with 8 positions matching TRBD1. Trimming removed 3 bases from V and 4 bases from J; junction bases left unmatched: 1. The CDR3 runs 13 residues. Germline V CDR1 and CDR2: MNHNS, SASEGT.

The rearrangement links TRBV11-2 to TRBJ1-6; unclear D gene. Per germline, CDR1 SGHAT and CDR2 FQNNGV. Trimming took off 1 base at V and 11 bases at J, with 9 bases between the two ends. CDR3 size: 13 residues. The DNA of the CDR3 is TGTGCCAGCAGCTTAGTTTTTGACGCACCCCTCCACTTT. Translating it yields CASSLVFDAPLHF.

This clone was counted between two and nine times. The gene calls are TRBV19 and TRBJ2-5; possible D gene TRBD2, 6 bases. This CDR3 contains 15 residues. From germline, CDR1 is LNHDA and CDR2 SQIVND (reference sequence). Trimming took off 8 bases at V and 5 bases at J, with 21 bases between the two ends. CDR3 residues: CASDTGGTERETQYF. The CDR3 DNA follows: TGTGCCAGTGACACCGGGGGAACAGAGCGGGAGACCCAGTACTTC.

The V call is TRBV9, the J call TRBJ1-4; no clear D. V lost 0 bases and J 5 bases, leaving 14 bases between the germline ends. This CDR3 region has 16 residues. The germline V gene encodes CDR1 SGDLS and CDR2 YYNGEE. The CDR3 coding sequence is TGTGCCAGCAGCGTAGGGAGTAATGCCAGGAATGAAAAACTGTTTTTT. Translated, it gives CASSVGSNARNEKLFF.

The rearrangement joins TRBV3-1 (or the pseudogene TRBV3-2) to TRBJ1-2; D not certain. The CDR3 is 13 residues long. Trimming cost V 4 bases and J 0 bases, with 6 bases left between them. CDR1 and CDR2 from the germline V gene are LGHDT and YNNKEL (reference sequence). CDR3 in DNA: TGTGCCAGCAGCCCGAGAGCTAACTATGGCTACACCTTC. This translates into CASSPRANYGYTF.

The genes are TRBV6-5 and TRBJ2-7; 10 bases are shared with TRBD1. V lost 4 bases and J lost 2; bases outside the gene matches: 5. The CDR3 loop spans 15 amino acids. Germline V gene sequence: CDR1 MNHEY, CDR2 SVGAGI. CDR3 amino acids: CASSLTGGVPYEQYF. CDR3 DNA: TGTGCCAGCAGTTTGACAGGGGGCGTCCCCTACGAGCAGTACTTC.

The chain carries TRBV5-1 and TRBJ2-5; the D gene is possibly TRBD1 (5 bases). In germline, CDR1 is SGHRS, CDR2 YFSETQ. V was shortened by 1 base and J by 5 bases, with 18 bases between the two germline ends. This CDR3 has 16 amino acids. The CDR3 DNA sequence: TGCGCCAGCAGCTTGAGCCCTGACAGCGCTCGGGAGACCCAGTACTTC. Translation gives CASSLSPDSARETQYF.

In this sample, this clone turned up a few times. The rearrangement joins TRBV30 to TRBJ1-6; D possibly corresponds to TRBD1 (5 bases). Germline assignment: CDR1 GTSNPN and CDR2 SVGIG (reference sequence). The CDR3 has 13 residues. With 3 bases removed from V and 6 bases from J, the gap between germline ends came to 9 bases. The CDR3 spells CAWSRQSNSPLHF. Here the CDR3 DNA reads TGTGCCTGGAGCCGACAGTCTAATTCACCCCTCCACTTT.

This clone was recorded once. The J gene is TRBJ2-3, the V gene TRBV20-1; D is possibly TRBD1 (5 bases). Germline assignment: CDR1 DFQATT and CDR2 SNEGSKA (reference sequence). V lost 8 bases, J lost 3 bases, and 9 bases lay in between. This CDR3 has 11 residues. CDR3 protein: CSQQATDTQYF. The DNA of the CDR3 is TGCAGTCAACAGGCTACAGATACGCAGTATTTT.

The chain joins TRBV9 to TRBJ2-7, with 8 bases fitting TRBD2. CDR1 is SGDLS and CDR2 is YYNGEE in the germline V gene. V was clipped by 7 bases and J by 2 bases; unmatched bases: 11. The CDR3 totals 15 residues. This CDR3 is CASHRLAGRAYEQYF. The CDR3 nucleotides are TGTGCCAGCCATCGATTAGCGGGGCGAGCCTACGAGCAGTACTTC.

The CDR3: CASSLTGDGYTF. In DNA form, the CDR3 reads TGTGCCAGCAGCTTGACAGGAGATGGCTACACCTTC. The V gene is TRBV7-9, the J gene TRBJ1-2; D perhaps matches TRBD1 (6 bases). Germline V gives CDR1 SEHNR, CDR2 FQNEAQ (reference sequence). V was pared by 3 bases and J by 6 bases, with 8 bases between. The CDR3 runs to 12 residues.

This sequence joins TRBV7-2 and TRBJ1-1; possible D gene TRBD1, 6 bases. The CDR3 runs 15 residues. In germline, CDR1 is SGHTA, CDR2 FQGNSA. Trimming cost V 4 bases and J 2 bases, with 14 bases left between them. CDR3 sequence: CASSSQGSLNTEAFF. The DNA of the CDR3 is TGTGCCAGCAGCTCCCAGGGGAGCCTAAACACTGAAGCTTTCTTT.

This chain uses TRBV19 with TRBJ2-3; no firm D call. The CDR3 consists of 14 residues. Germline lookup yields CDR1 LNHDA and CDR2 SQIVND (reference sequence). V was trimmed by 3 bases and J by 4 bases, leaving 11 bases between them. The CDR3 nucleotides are TGTGCCAGTAGTATCTCGAGAGAAGCAGATACGCAGTATTTT. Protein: CASSISREADTQYF.